These T cell receptor beta chains were read from a single sample in a study of T cell changes during pregnancy in multiple sclerosis. TCRdb keeps only in-frame clones here, not all; method: immunoSEQ multiplex PCR. The table has about 75,000 clones, 70% to 90% seen once. Sequencing used peripheral blood, obtained in the first trimester of pregnancy. The origin of the receptors is a female donor in good health, enrolled as a control in a pregnancy study. Each CDR3 is given with its conserved first and last residue. The order of the fields is clone size, J gene, D gene, V gene, CDR3 DNA, CDR3 protein. The D gene is left open where the match is weak. Some rows mark clone size as missing; the rest say once, few, many or name a class of expanded clone.

clone size: .
J gene: TRBJ2-7
D gene: .
V gene: TRBV27
CDR3 DNA: TGTGCCAGCAGTCCGCAGGGAGCGGGCCGCTACGAGCAGTACTTC
CDR3 protein: CASSPQGAGRYEQYF

clone size: .
J gene: TRBJ2-7
D gene: TRBD1
V gene: TRBV11-2
CDR3 DNA: TGTGCCAGCAGCTTAGTTGGGACAGGGTACGAGCAGTACTTC
CDR3 protein: CASSLVGTGYEQYF

clone size: .
J gene: TRBJ2-5
D gene: .
V gene: TRBV6-4
CDR3 DNA: TGTGCCAGCAGTGAAACTAGCTGGGAGACCCAGTACTTC
CDR3 protein: CASSETSWETQYF

clone size: .
J gene: TRBJ2-1
D gene: .
V gene: TRBV10-3
CDR3 DNA: TGTGCCATCAGTGGACCCGGCGGGGTAGGTGGGAATGAGCAGTTCTTC
CDR3 protein: CAISGPGGVGGNEQFF

clone size: once
J gene: TRBJ1-5
D gene: .
V gene: TRBV6-4
CDR3 DNA: TGTGCCAGCAGCCGAGAGAGCAATCAGCCCCAGCATTTT
CDR3 protein: CASSRESNQPQHF

clone size: .
J gene: TRBJ2-1
D gene: .
V gene: TRBV6-5
CDR3 DNA: TGTGCCGGCAGTTACCGCCAGGCTGAGCAGTTCTTC
CDR3 protein: CAGSYRQAEQFF

clone size: .
J gene: TRBJ1-2
D gene: .
V gene: TRBV11-2
CDR3 DNA: TGTGCCAGCAGCTTACCGGGAGATGGCTACACCTTC
CDR3 protein: CASSLPGDGYTF

clone size: .
J gene: TRBJ2-3
D gene: TRBD1
V gene: TRBV5-1
CDR3 DNA: TGCGCCAGCAGCTTGGCGGACAGGGGCACAGATACGCAGTATTTT
CDR3 protein: CASSLADRGTDTQYF

clone size: .
J gene: TRBJ1-6
D gene: TRBD1
V gene: TRBV11-2
CDR3 DNA: TGTGCCAGCAGCTTAGTCGGCAGGGGGAATTCACCCCTCCACTTT
CDR3 protein: CASSLVGRGNSPLHF

clone size: .
J gene: TRBJ2-3
D gene: .
V gene: TRBV19
CDR3 DNA: TGTGCCAGTAGTAACGAGCCGGGAGTGGATACGCAGTATTTT
CDR3 protein: CASSNEPGVDTQYF

clone size: .
J gene: TRBJ2-3
D gene: TRBD1
V gene: TRBV28
CDR3 DNA: TGTGCCAGCAGTACCCCGGGCAGGGGGCATGGAGATACGCAGTATTTT
CDR3 protein: CASSTPGRGHGDTQYF

clone size: .
J gene: TRBJ1-6
D gene: .
V gene: TRBV9
CDR3 DNA: TGTGCCAGCAGCGTGTCCGGGGGGCATAATTCACCCCTCCACTTT
CDR3 protein: CASSVSGGHNSPLHF

clone size: few
J gene: TRBJ1-5
D gene: TRBD1
V gene: TRBV30
CDR3 DNA: TGTGCCTGGGATACAGGGGAAGGTCAGCCCCAGCATTTT
CDR3 protein: CAWDTGEGQPQHF

clone size: .
J gene: TRBJ1-5
D gene: .
V gene: TRBV19
CDR3 DNA: TGTGCCACTACAAGGGGGGGATACGTCAATCAGCCCCAGCATTTT
CDR3 protein: CATTRGGYVNQPQHF

clone size: .
J gene: TRBJ2-7
D gene: .
V gene: TRBV7-9
CDR3 DNA: TGTGCCAGCAGCTCTAAGAGGGAGCAGTACTTC
CDR3 protein: CASSSKREQYF

clone size: .
J gene: TRBJ1-1
D gene: TRBD1
V gene: TRBV6-1
CDR3 DNA: TGTGCCAGCAGTGAAGCCGGACAGGTTAACATGAACACTGAAGCTTTCTTT
CDR3 protein: CASSEAGQVNMNTEAFF

clone size: .
J gene: TRBJ1-4
D gene: TRBD1
V gene: TRBV27
CDR3 DNA: TGTGCCAGCAGTTTATCCCTCCGGGACAGTAATGAAAAACTGTTTTTT
CDR3 protein: CASSLSLRDSNEKLFF

clone size: .
J gene: TRBJ1-1
D gene: TRBD1
V gene: TRBV7-6
CDR3 DNA: TGTGCCAGCAGCTTAAGTGACAGGGTTACTGAAGCTTTCTTT
CDR3 protein: CASSLSDRVTEAFF

clone size: .
J gene: TRBJ1-1
D gene: .
V gene: TRBV30
CDR3 DNA: TGTGCCCTTCTAGGGGTCACTGAAGCTTTCTTT
CDR3 protein: CALLGVTEAFF

clone size: .
J gene: TRBJ2-7
D gene: TRBD1
V gene: TRBV4-3
CDR3 DNA: TGCGCCAGCAGCCAGAAACAGGGGTCCGAGCAGTACTTC
CDR3 protein: CASSQKQGSEQYF

clone size: few
J gene: TRBJ1-5
D gene: .
V gene: TRBV4-3
CDR3 DNA: TGCGCCAGCAGCCAAGAGCATAGAGACAGGAGAAGAGCCCAGCATTTT
CDR3 protein: CASSQEHRDRRRAQHF

clone size: .
J gene: TRBJ1-1
D gene: .
V gene: TRBV6-5
CDR3 DNA: TGTGCCAGCAGTTACGCGGGAGAGTTATACACCAAAGCTTTCTTT
CDR3 protein: CASSYAGELYTKAFF

clone size: .
J gene: TRBJ2-5
D gene: TRBD2
V gene: TRBV4-3
CDR3 DNA: TGCGCCAGCAGCACGGGACTAGCGGGAGAGACCCAGTACTTC
CDR3 protein: CASSTGLAGETQYF

clone size: .
J gene: TRBJ1-5
D gene: .
V gene: TRBV7-2
CDR3 DNA: TGTGCCAGCAGCTCATTGAGGGAGCCCCAGCATTTT
CDR3 protein: CASSSLREPQHF

clone size: .
J gene: TRBJ2-7
D gene: TRBD2
V gene: TRBV7-2
CDR3 DNA: TGTGCCAGCAGCACCCGGGAGGGGGCCTACGAGCAGTACTTC
CDR3 protein: CASSTREGAYEQYF

clone size: .
J gene: TRBJ2-2
D gene: .
V gene: TRBV5-4
CDR3 DNA: TGTGCCAGCAGCTTGGCGGTTAGCGTAAACACCGGGGAGCTGTTTTTT
CDR3 protein: CASSLAVSVNTGELFF

clone size: .
J gene: TRBJ2-7
D gene: .
V gene: TRBV5-5
CDR3 DNA: TGTGCCAGCAGCTTGAACGAGGTTCTCGAGCAGTACTTC
CDR3 protein: CASSLNEVLEQYF

clone size: .
J gene: TRBJ1-1
D gene: .
V gene: TRBV27
CDR3 DNA: TGTGCCACCTCCAGGGTTAAGAACACTGAAGCTTTCTTT
CDR3 protein: CATSRVKNTEAFF

clone size: .
J gene: TRBJ2-1
D gene: .
V gene: TRBV4-1
CDR3 DNA: TGCGCCAGCAGCCAGCCTCCGCTAAATCGGGGGGCAGGGAATGAGCAGTTCTTC
CDR3 protein: CASSQPPLNRGAGNEQFF

clone size: once
J gene: TRBJ2-2
D gene: TRBD1
V gene: TRBV9
CDR3 DNA: TGTGCCAGCAGCCTAAGGCACAGGGGAACCGGGGAGCTGTTTTTT
CDR3 protein: CASSLRHRGTGELFF

clone size: .
J gene: TRBJ1-2
D gene: .
V gene: TRBV7-9
CDR3 DNA: TGTGCCAGCAGCCCAACCCGGGACACCGGGAACTATGGCTACACCTTC
CDR3 protein: CASSPTRDTGNYGYTF

clone size: .
J gene: TRBJ2-1
D gene: TRBD2
V gene: TRBV6-4
CDR3 DNA: TGTGCCAGCAGTGCTAGCGGGACCTACAATGAGCAGTTCTTC
CDR3 protein: CASSASGTYNEQFF

clone size: .
J gene: TRBJ2-3
D gene: TRBD2
V gene: TRBV10-3
CDR3 DNA: TGTGCCATCAGTGAGTCGCCCCCCTCACTAGCGGGGGAGGGAAATACGCAGTATTTT
CDR3 protein: CAISESPPSLAGEGNTQYF

clone size: once
J gene: TRBJ1-2
D gene: .
V gene: TRBV5-1
CDR3 DNA: TGCGCCAGCAGCTTGGAGACTTATGGCTACACCTTC
CDR3 protein: CASSLETYGYTF

clone size: once
J gene: TRBJ1-1
D gene: .
V gene: TRBV19
CDR3 DNA: TGTGCCAGTAGTATAGCGCAGGGGAGGGTGAACACTGAAGCTTTCTTT
CDR3 protein: CASSIAQGRVNTEAFF

clone size: .
J gene: TRBJ2-1
D gene: .
V gene: TRBV11-3
CDR3 DNA: TGTGCCAGCAGCTTAGATCCGGACAGTCACAATGAGCAGTTCTTC
CDR3 protein: CASSLDPDSHNEQFF